Detailed here is one T cell receptor (beta chain). Its target is unknown. The CDR3 extends over 13 amino acids. V was clipped by 4 bases and J by 0 bases, with 10 bases between them. The germline V gene encodes CDR1 GTSNPN and CDR2 SVGIG (reference sequence). Every isolated RNA sample was fully reverse transcribed, so sequencing captured expressed TCRB transcripts. Only in-frame clones appear in the TCRdb table, and some are missing; sequencing was by immunoSEQ multiplex PCR. Found here are about 660,000 clones, around 15% of them singletons; the top ten hold 0.03% to 0.045%. This entry comes from a study of beta chain features in type 1 diabetes. Study-wide points: For patients, the naive, central memory and Treg TCRB repertoires appeared more alike than for healthy donors. Shortening that was moderate but significant affected the TCRB CDR3s of Type 1 diabetes patients in all four CD4+ subsets.

Sequenced sample: naive CD4+ T cells from blood. The chain combines TRBV30 with TRBJ2-7, with D unresolved. The TCR comes from a man aged 18 to 30 with type 1 diabetes. CDR3 sequence reads: CAWNVRISYEQYF. CDR3 bases: TGTGCCTGGAATGTTCGGATCTCCTACGAGCAGTACTTC.